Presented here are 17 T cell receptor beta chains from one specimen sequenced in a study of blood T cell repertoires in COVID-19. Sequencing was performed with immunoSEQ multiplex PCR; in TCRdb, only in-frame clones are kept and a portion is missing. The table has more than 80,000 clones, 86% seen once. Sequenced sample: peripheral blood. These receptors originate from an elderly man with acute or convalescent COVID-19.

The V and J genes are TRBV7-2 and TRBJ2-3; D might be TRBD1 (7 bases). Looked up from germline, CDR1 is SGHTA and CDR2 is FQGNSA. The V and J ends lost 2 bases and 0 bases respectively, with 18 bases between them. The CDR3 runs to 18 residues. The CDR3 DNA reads TGTGCCAGCAGCTTAAATCCAGGGGGGATTTCTAGCACAGATACGCAGTATTTT. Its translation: CASSLNPGGISSTDTQYF.

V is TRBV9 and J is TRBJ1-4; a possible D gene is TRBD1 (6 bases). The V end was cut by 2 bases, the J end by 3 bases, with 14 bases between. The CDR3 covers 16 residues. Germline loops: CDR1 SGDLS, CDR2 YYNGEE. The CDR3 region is CASSVGGLVPNEKLFF. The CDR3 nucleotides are TGTGCCAGCAGCGTGGGGGGGCTCGTCCCTAATGAAAAACTGTTTTTT.

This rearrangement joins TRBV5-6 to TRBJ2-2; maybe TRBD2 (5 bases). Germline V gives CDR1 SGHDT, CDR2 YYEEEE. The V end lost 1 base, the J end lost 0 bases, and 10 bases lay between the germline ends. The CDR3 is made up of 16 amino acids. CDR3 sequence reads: CASSLYGMTNTGELFF. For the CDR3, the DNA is TGTGCCAGCAGCTTGTACGGGATGACGAACACCGGGGAGCTGTTTTTT.

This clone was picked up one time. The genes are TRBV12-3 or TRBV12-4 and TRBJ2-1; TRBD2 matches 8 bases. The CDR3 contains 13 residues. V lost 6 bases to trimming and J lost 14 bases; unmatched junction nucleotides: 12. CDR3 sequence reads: CASSLVSREAKFF. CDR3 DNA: TGTGCCAGCAGCCTCGTTTCGCGGGAGGCTAAGTTCTTC.

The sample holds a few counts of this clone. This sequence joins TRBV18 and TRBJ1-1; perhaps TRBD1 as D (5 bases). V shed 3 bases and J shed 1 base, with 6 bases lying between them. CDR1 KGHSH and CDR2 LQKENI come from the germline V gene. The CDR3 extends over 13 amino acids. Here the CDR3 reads CASSPGQNTEAFF. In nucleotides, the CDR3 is TGTGCCAGCTCACCCGGACAGAACACTGAAGCTTTCTTT.

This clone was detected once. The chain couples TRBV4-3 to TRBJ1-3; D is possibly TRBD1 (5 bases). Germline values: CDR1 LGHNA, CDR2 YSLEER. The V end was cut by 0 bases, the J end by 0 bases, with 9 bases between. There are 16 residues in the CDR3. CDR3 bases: TGCGCCAGCAGCCAAGATCATACAGGCTCTGGAAACACCATATATTTT. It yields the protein CASSQDHTGSGNTIYF.

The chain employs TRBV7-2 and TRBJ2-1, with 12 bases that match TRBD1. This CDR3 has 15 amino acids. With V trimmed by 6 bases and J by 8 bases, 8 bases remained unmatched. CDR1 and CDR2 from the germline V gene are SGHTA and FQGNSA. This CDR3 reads CASRPGTGGRYEQFF. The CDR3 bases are TGTGCCAGCAGGCCCGGGACAGGGGGCAGGTATGAGCAGTTCTTC.

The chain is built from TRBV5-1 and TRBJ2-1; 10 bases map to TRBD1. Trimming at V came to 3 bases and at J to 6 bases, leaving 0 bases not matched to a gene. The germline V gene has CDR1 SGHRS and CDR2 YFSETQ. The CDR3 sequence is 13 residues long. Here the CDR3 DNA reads TGCGCCAGCAGCTGGGACAGGGGCAATGAGCAGTTCTTC. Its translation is CASSWDRGNEQFF.

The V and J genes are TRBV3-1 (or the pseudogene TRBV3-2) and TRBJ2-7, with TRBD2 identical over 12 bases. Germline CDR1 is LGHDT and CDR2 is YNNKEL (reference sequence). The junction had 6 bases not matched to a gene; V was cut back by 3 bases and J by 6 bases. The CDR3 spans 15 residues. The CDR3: CASSHRLAGVVEQYF. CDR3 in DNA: TGTGCCAGCAGCCACCGACTAGCGGGAGTGGTCGAGCAGTACTTC.

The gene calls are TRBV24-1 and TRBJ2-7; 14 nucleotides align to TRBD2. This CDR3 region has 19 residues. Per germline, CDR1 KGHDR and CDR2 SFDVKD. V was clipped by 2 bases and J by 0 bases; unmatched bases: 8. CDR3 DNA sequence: TGTGCCACCAGTGATTCGAAAGGACTAGCGGGAGGCTCCTCCTACGAGCAGTACTTC. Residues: CATSDSKGLAGGSSYEQYF.

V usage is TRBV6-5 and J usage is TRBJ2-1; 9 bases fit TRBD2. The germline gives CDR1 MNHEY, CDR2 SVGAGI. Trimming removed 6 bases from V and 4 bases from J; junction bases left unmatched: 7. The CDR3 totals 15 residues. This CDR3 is CASSSGTSSYNEQFF. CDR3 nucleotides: TGTGCCAGCAGCTCCGGGACTAGCAGTTACAATGAGCAGTTCTTC.

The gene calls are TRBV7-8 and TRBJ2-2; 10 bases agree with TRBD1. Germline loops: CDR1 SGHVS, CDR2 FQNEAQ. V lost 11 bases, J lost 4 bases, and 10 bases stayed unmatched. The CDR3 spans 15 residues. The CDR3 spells CADGTGARSTGELFF. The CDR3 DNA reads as TGTGCCGACGGGACAGGGGCGAGGAGCACCGGGGAGCTGTTTTTT.

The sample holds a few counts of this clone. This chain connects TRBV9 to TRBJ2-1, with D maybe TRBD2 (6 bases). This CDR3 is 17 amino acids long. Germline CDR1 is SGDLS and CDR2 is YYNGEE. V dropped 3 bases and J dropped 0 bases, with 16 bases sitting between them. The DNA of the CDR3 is TGTGCCAGCAGCGCTACACTAGCTAGGAGCTCCTACAATGAGCAGTTCTTC. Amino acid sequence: CASSATLARSSYNEQFF.

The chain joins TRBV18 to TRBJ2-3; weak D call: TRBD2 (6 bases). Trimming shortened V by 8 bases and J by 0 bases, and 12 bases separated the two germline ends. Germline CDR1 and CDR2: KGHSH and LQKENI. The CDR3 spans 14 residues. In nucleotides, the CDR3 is TGTGCCAGCCGAGCGGGCTTGAGCACAGATACGCAGTATTTT. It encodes CASRAGLSTDTQYF.

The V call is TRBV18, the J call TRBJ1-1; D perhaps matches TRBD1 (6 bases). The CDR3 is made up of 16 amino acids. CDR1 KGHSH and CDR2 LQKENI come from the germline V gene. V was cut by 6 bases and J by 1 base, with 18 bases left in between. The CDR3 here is CASSPRGGAGNTEAFF. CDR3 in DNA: TGTGCCAGCTCCCCCAGGGGAGGGGCCGGGAACACTGAAGCTTTCTTT.

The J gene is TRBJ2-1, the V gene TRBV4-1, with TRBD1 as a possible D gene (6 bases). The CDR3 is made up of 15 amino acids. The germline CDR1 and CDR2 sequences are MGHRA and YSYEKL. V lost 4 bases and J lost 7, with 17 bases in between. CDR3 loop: CASSLGQFTGNEQFF. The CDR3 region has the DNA TGCGCCAGCAGCCTCGGACAGTTCACGGGGAATGAGCAGTTCTTC.

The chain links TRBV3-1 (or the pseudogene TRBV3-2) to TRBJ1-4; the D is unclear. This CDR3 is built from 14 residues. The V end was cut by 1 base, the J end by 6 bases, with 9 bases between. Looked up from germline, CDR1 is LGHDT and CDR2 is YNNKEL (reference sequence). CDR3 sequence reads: CASSQAGRDEKLFF. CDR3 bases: TGTGCCAGCAGCCAAGCCGGGAGGGATGAAAAACTGTTTTTT.